This entry features one T cell receptor (beta chain) sequence. No antigen is known for it. The assay was immunoSEQ multiplex PCR, and TCRdb's table has in-frame clones only and misses some. This sample has 150,000 to 200,000 clones, with roughly nine tenths found just once. The sample belongs to a study of T cell responses to AZD1222 COVID-19 vaccine. Findings and limits, study-wide: Among those given AZD1222, only five to seven were seropositive at baseline. The breadth and depth of Spike-specific TCRs increased once two AZD1222 doses had been given.

V dropped 2 bases and J dropped 6 bases, with 11 bases sitting between them. The CDR3 length is 14 residues. Germline CDR1 LGHNA, CDR2 YSLEER. The source is an adult in good health. The source was peripheral blood, collected on day 0 of AZD1222 vaccination. The chain recombines TRBV4-3 with TRBJ1-5; D possibly corresponds to TRBD1 (5 bases). This CDR3 is CASSQSWGSQPQHF. CDR3 DNA: TGCGCCAGCAGCCAATCCTGGGGGAGTCAGCCCCAGCATTTT.